The rows below give T cell receptor beta chains drawn from one sample of a study of T cells after yellow fever vaccination. TCRdb processed the 5' RACE reads anew with MiXCR; each CDR3 protein has one entry. Of 450,000 to 650,000 distinct CDR3 sequences listed, 13% were seen once; the top ten hold over 12%. Sequencing was performed on PBMCs, taken on the day of the yellow fever booster vaccination. These TCRs come from a man in his thirties or forties who received the YFV17D yellow fever vaccine. Both conserved end residues are part of each CDR3. The order of the fields is D gene, J gene, clone size, V gene, CDR3 DNA, CDR3 protein. D genes are given only for firm matches. Size values are once, few and many counts, or a class for expanded clones, and some rows have none.

NA | TRBJ2-7 | NA | TRBV4-2 | TGTGCCAGCAGCCAAGACCGCGGGACACCCCCTTACGAGCAGTACTTC | CASSQDRGTPPYEQYF
NA | TRBJ2-7 | few | TRBV29-1 | TGCAGCGTTTACCTCCCGGGAGCAGTTTACGAGCAGTACTTC | CSVYLPGAVYEQYF
NA | TRBJ2-7 | few | TRBV28 | TGTGCCAGCCGAACCTATCAGGGGTCCTACGAGCAGTACTTC | CASRTYQGSYEQYF
NA | TRBJ1-6 | NA | TRBV3-1 | TGTGCCAGCAGCCAATCACTGAGGGTTTTACCCCTCCACTTT | CASSQSLRVLPLHF
NA | TRBJ1-1 | few | TRBV7-8 | TGTGCCAGCAGCTTAGGCAGGGCCACTGAAGCTTTCTTT | CASSLGRATEAFF
NA | TRBJ2-3 | many | TRBV7-9 | TGTGCCAGCACCCTCACAGATACGCAGTATTTT | CASTLTDTQYF
NA | TRBJ2-7 | NA | TRBV7-9 | TGTGCCAGCAGCTCCGCAGGGGGGTACGAGCAGTACTTC | CASSSAGGYEQYF
NA | TRBJ2-7 | NA | TRBV20-1 | TGCAGTGCTAGATTCCTTAAGGGGACCGACGAGCAGTACTTC | CSARFLKGTDEQYF
TRBD2 | TRBJ2-2 | NA | TRBV9 | TGTGCCAGCAGCGTAGCCGGGAGGGAAAACACCGGGGAGCTGTTTTTT | CASSVAGRENTGELFF
NA | TRBJ2-3 | few | TRBV6-2/TRBV6-3 | TGTGCCAGCAGTTACCGGACCCTCGGTACGCAGTATTTT | CASSYRTLGTQYF
NA | TRBJ2-7 | NA | TRBV4-3 | TGCGCCAGCAGCCACGGAGGGGGTTCCTACGAGCAGTACTTC | CASSHGGGSYEQYF
NA | TRBJ1-3 | few | TRBV7-2 | TGTGCCAGCAGCCCACCCGTCCAAAACACCATATATTTT | CASSPPVQNTIYF
NA | TRBJ2-7 | many | TRBV7-8 | TGTGCCAGCAGCTTACAATTCGTAGACGAGCAGTACTTC | CASSLQFVDEQYF
NA | TRBJ2-7 | NA | TRBV11-3 | TGTGCCAGCCAAAGGCAGGGGAAGGACGAGCAGTACTTC | CASQRQGKDEQYF
NA | TRBJ2-7 | few | TRBV12-3/TRBV12-4 | TGTGCCAGCAGTTTAGCGCAAACAGGGTCGACCTACGAGCAGTACTTC | CASSLAQTGSTYEQYF
TRBD1 | TRBJ2-1 | NA | TRBV29-1 | TGCAGCGTTGACGGGGACAGGGGGCGTGAGCAGTTCTTC | CSVDGDRGREQFF
TRBD2 | TRBJ2-1 | few | TRBV9 | TGTGCCAGCAGCGCGCAGACTAGCGGGACCTACAATGAGCAGTTCTTC | CASSAQTSGTYNEQFF
TRBD2 | TRBJ2-7 | NA | TRBV18 | TGTGCCAGCTCACCCTACGATTTAGCGGGAGACGAGCAGTACTTC | CASSPYDLAGDEQYF
TRBD1 | TRBJ1-1 | few | TRBV5-1 | TGCGCCAGCAGCTTGATGACAGGGAGTACTGAAGCTTTCTTT | CASSLMTGSTEAFF
NA | TRBJ2-7 | few | TRBV7-2 | TGTGCCAGCAGCCGGGGAGGCGCGGCCTACGAGCAGTACTTC | CASSRGGAAYEQYF
TRBD2 | TRBJ2-1 | NA | TRBV4-3 | TGCGCCAGCAGCCAAGATCCCCTAGCGGGAGTCGGGTATGAGCAGTTCTTC | CASSQDPLAGVGYEQFF
NA | TRBJ2-3 | few | TRBV3-1 | TGTGCCAGCAGCCAAGGGGTAGCGGAGTTGGATACGCAGTATTTT | CASSQGVAELDTQYF
NA | TRBJ1-2 | NA | TRBV5-1 | TGCGCCAGCAGCTTGAGACAGATTAACTATGGCTACACCTTC | CASSLRQINYGYTF
NA | TRBJ2-2 | NA | TRBV12-3/TRBV12-4 | TGTGCCAGCAGTTTTCCGACAGTGAAACCGAACACCGGGGAGCTGTTTTTT | CASSFPTVKPNTGELFF
TRBD2 | TRBJ2-1 | NA | TRBV10-3 | TGTGCCATCAGTGCCCCCGGACTAGCGGGAGGGACAGGCGCGGGTCTCTCCTACAATGAGCAGTTCTTC | CAISAPGLAGGTGAGLSYNEQFF
TRBD1 | TRBJ1-2 | few | TRBV2 | TGTGCCAGGAGCAATACGGGACAGGGGGTGGAAGGCTACACCTTC | CARSNTGQGVEGYTF
NA | TRBJ1-1 | NA | TRBV5-4 | TGTGCCAGCAGCTTGATTGTGCATATCAACACTGAAGCTTTCTTT | CASSLIVHINTEAFF
NA | TRBJ2-1 | many | TRBV7-2 | TGTGCCAGCAGCCCTATGGGCGGTCCCTTGAATGAGCAGTTCTTC | CASSPMGGPLNEQFF